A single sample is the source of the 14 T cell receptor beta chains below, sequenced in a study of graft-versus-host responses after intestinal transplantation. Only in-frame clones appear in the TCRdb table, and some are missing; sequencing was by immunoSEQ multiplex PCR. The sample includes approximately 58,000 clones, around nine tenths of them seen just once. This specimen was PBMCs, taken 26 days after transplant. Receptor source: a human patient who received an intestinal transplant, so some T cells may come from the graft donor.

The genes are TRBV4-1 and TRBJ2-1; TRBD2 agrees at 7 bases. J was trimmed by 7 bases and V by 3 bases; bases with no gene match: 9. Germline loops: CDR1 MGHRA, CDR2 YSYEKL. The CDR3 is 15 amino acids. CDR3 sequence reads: CASSQRPREENEQFF. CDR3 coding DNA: TGCGCCAGCAGCCAGCGCCCCCGGGAGGAAAATGAGCAGTTCTTC.

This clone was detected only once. CDR3 nucleotides: TGTGCCAGCAGCTTGGTAGAGCAGGGTGAAGAGACCCAGTACTTC. Its protein product is CASSLVEQGEETQYF. The chain uses TRBV5-4 and TRBJ2-5, with D possibly TRBD1 on 5 matching bases. Germline assignment: CDR1 SGHNT and CDR2 YYREEE (reference sequence). CDR3 length: 15 amino acids. With 0 bases removed from V and 3 bases from J, the gap between germline ends came to 12 bases. Supplemented by reference TRBV5-4 and TRBJ2-5, the full variable domain reads ETGVTQSPTHLIKTRGQQVTLRCSSQSGHNTVSWYQQALGQGPQFIFQYYREEENGRGNFPPRFSGLQFPNYSSELNVNALELDDSALYLCASSLVEQGEETQYFGPGTRLLVL.

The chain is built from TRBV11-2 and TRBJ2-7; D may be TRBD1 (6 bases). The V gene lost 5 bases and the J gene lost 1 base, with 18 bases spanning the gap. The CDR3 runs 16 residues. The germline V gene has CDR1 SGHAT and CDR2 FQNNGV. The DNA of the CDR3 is TGTGCCAGCAGCCAGGGGCCTTCAGGGCCTTCCTACGAGCAGTACTTC. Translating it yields CASSQGPSGPSYEQYF. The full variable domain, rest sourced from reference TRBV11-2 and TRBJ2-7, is EAGVAQSPRYKIIEKRQSVAFWCNPISGHATLYWYQQILGQGPKLLIQFQNNGVVDDSQLPKDRFSAERLKGVDSTLKIQPAKLEDSAVYLCASSQGPSGPSYEQYFGPGTRLTVT.

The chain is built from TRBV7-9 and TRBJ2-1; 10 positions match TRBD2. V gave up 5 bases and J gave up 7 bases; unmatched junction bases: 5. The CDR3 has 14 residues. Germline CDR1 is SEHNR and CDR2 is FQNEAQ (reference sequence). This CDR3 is CASSRGTSDNEQFF. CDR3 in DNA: TGTGCCAGCAGCCGGGGGACTAGCGATAATGAGCAGTTCTTC.

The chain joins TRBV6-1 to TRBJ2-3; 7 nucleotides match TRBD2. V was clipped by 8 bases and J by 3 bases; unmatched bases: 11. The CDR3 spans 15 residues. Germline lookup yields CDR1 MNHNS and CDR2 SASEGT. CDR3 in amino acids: CASGRAAPGTDTQYF. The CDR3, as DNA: TGTGCCAGCGGGAGGGCAGCCCCCGGGACAGATACGCAGTATTTT.

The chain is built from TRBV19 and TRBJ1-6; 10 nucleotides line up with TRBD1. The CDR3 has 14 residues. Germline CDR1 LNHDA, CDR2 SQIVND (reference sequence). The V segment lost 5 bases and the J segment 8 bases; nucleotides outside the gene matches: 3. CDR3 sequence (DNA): TGTGCCAGTAGTGCCGGGACAGGGGATTCACCCCTCCACTTT. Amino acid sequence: CASSAGTGDSPLHF.

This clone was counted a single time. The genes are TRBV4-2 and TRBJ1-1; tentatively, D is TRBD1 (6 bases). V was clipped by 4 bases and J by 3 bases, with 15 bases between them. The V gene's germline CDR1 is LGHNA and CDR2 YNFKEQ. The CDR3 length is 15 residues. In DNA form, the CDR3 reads TGTGCCAGCAGCCGAAGGGGGGGAAGTGACACTGAAGCTTTCTTT. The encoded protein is CASSRRGGSDTEAFF.

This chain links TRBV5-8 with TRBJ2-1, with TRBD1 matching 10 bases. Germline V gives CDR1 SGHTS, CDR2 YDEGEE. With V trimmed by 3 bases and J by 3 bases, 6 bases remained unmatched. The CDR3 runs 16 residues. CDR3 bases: TGTGCCAGCAGCTCACTGACAGGGGGCAACTACAATGAGCAGTTCTTC. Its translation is CASSSLTGGNYNEQFF.

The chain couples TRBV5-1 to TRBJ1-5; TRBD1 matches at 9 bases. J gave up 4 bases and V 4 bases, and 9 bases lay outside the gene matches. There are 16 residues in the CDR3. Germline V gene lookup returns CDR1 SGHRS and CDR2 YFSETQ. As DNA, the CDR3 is TGCGCCAGCAGCCCCCCCGACAGGGGGGAAAATCAGCCCCAGCATTTT. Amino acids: CASSPPDRGENQPQHF.

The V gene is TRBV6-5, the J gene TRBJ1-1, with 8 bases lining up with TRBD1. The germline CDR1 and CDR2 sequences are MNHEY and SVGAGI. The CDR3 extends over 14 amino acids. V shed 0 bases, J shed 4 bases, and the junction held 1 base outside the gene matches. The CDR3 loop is CASSYSDRVTEAFF. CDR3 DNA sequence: TGTGCCAGCAGTTACTCGGACAGGGTCACTGAAGCTTTCTTT.

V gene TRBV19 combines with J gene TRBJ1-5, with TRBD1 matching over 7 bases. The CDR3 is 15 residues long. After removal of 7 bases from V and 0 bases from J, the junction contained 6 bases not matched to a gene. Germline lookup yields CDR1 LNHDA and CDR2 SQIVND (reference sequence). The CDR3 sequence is CASKQDRNSNQPQHF. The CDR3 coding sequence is TGTGCCAGTAAACAGGACAGGAATAGCAATCAGCCCCAGCATTTT.

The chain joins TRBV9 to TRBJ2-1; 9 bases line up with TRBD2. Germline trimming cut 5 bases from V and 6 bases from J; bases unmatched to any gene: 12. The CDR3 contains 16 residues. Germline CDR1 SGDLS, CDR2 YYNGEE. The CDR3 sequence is CASSTTWRGGPNEQFF. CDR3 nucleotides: TGTGCCAGCAGTACGACCTGGCGGGGGGGCCCCAATGAGCAGTTCTTC.

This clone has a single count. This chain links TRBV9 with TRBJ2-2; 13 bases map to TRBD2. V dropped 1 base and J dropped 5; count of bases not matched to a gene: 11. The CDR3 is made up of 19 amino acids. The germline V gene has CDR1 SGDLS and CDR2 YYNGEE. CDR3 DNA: TGTGCCAGCAGCGTACAATGGACTAGCGGGGGTAATTCTACCGGGGAGCTGTTTTTT. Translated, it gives CASSVQWTSGGNSTGELFF.

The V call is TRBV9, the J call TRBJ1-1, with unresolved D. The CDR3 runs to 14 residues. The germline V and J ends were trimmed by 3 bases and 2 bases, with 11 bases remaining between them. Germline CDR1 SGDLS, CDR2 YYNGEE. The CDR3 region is CASSAFGLNTEAFF. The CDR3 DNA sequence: TGTGCCAGCAGCGCGTTCGGACTTAACACTGAAGCTTTCTTT. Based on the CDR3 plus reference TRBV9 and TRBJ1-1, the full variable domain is DSGVTQTPKHLITATGQRVTLRCSPRSGDLSVYWYQQSLDQGLQFLIQYYNGEERAKGNILERFSAQQFPDLHSELNLSSLELGDSALYFCASSAFGLNTEAFFGQGTRLTVV.